This T cell receptor (beta chain) was sequenced in a study of shared clonotypes between healthy human individuals. Regarding the study as a whole: Estimated richness values were generally larger in naive subsets than in memory subsets.

Once extracted for a subset, genomic DNA was divided evenly among several immunoSEQ plates. This table comes from immunoSEQ multiplex PCR, and its TCRdb copy is limited to in-frame clones, with some not included. The repertoire holds about 2.3 million clones, more than 80% seen once, with 0.39% in the top ten. Comments on this clone: Antigen: not known.

The source of this sequence is a man aged 18 to 30 in good health. Some clones in this sample may be carry-over from other donors' samples. Material: naive CD4+ T cells from PBMCs. Regarding subset: CD45RA+ positively selected.

The CDR3 nucleotides read TGTGCCAGCAGCGTAGTAGGGGACGGTAACTATGGCTACACCTTC. It codes for CASSVVGDGNYGYTF. This chain connects TRBV9 to TRBJ1-2, with D possibly being TRBD1 (5 bases). The V gene's germline CDR1 is SGDLS and CDR2 YYNGEE. The V end was cut by 0 bases, the J end by 1 base, with 10 bases between. This CDR3 spans 15 amino acids.